Presented here are 18 T cell receptor beta chains from one specimen sequenced in a study of blood T cell repertoires in COVID-19. TCRdb's table, derived via immunoSEQ multiplex PCR, lists solely in-frame clones and lacks some. The sample has 84,000 or so clones, 80% seen once; the top ten hold about a fifth. Sequenced material: peripheral blood. These TCRs come from a woman of 80 years or more with acute or convalescent COVID-19.

The V and J genes are TRBV30 and TRBJ1-2; weak D call: TRBD1 (6 bases). CDR3 size: 16 residues. Germline CDR1 GTSNPN, CDR2 SVGIG (reference sequence). Trimming pared 3 bases from V and 5 bases from J, leaving 22 bases between. The CDR3 region is CAWRLTTGRSYYGYTF. The CDR3 nucleotides are TGTGCCTGGAGACTGACGACAGGAAGATCGTATTATGGCTACACCTTC.

The chain couples TRBV14 to TRBJ1-4, with a weak D call TRBD1 (5 bases). Germline CDR1 reads SGHDN; CDR2 reads FVKESK. The CDR3 runs 14 residues. The V and J ends lost 0 bases and 11 bases respectively, with 13 bases between them. The CDR3 DNA sequence: TGTGCCAGCAGCCAAGATTACAGGAAGGACAAACTGTTTTTT. It is translated as CASSQDYRKDKLFF. Looking up the rest from reference TRBV14 and TRBJ1-4 gives the full variable domain: EAGVTQFPSHSVIEKGQTVTLRCDPISGHDNLYWYRRVMGKEIKFLLHFVKESKQDESGMPNNRFLAERTGGTYSTLKVQPAELEDSGVYFCASSQDYRKDKLFFGSGTQLSVL.

The chain is built from TRBV3-1 (or the pseudogene TRBV3-2) and TRBJ2-7; tentatively, D is TRBD2 (5 bases). With 0 bases removed from V and 7 bases from J, the gap between germline ends came to 16 bases. Germline V gene data show CDR1 as LGHDT and CDR2 as YNNKEL (reference sequence). The CDR3 has 15 amino acids. Here the CDR3 DNA reads TGTGCCAGCAGCCAAGATAGATGGGCTAGCTCTGAGCAGTACTTC. Translating gives CASSQDRWASSEQYF.

The genes are TRBV5-1 and TRBJ1-1; D is undetermined. Germline V CDR1 and CDR2: SGHRS, YFSETQ. This CDR3 is 13 amino acids long. Deletions cut 4 bases from V and 2 bases from J, with 9 bases between. The DNA for the CDR3 is TGCGCCAGCAGCGCTGGCCCTAACACTGAAGCTTTCTTT. This translates into CASSAGPNTEAFF. Looking up the rest from reference TRBV5-1 and TRBJ1-1 gives the full variable domain: KAGVTQTPRYLIKTRGQQVTLSCSPISGHRSVSWYQQTPGQGLQFLFEYFSETQRNKGNFPGRFSGRQFSNSRSEMNVSTLELGDSALYLCASSAGPNTEAFFGQGTRLTVV.

The V gene is TRBV7-8, the J gene TRBJ2-7, with D maybe TRBD2 (6 bases). There are 15 residues in the CDR3. CDR1 and CDR2 (germline): SGHVS, FQNEAQ. V lost 2 bases, J lost 1 base, and 12 bases lay in between. The CDR3 region is CASSLPGTASYEQYF. For the CDR3, the DNA is TGTGCCAGCAGCTTACCCGGGACTGCTTCCTACGAGCAGTACTTC.

This clone was seen only once. The chain employs TRBV14 and TRBJ1-2; D is ambiguous. Germline V CDR1 and CDR2: SGHDN, FVKESK. Trimming took 1 base from V and 1 from J, leaving 4 bases between them. The CDR3 totals 13 residues. CDR3 nucleotide sequence: TGTGCCAGCAGCCAAGCCCGTAACTATGGCTACACCTTC. The encoded protein is CASSQARNYGYTF. Drawing the rest from reference TRBV14 and TRBJ1-2, the complete variable domain is EAGVTQFPSHSVIEKGQTVTLRCDPISGHDNLYWYRRVMGKEIKFLLHFVKESKQDESGMPNNRFLAERTGGTYSTLKVQPAELEDSGVYFCASSQARNYGYTFGSGTRLTVV.

This clone came up a few times. The rearrangement joins TRBV6-4 to TRBJ2-3; TRBD2 agrees at 10 bases. The V and J ends lost 7 bases and 6 bases, in that order; junction bases with no gene match: 7. This CDR3 region has 14 residues. Germline V gives CDR1 MRHNA, CDR2 SNTAGT. The CDR3 spells CASKTSGGADTQYF. The CDR3 nucleotides read TGTGCCAGCAAGACAAGCGGGGGGGCGGATACGCAGTATTTT.

V and J are TRBV5-6 and TRBJ2-1; possibly TRBD2 for D (5 bases). The CDR3 is 12 residues long. V was cut by 4 bases and J by 12 bases, with 14 bases left in between. Per germline, CDR1 SGHDT and CDR2 YYEEEE. The CDR3 loop is CASSRDTGGQFF. The DNA for the CDR3 is TGTGCCAGCAGCCGTGACACCGGAGGGCAGTTCTTC.

The chain couples TRBV9 to TRBJ2-5, with D perhaps matching TRBD2 (6 bases). V was trimmed by 3 bases and J by 5 bases, leaving 29 bases between them. Germline CDR1 and CDR2: SGDLS and YYNGEE. The CDR3 covers 19 residues. The CDR3 bases are TGTGCCAGCAGCGCCCCGGGGGAGAACTTCGCTCTAGGGGTGGAGACCCAGTACTTC. Translation: CASSAPGENFALGVETQYF.

This CDR3 reads CASSYGGGTQYF. CDR3 DNA sequence: TGTGCCAGCAGTTACGGGGGAGGGACCCAGTACTTC. The chain combines TRBV27 with TRBJ2-5; D perhaps matches TRBD2 (6 bases). Germline CDR1 is MNHEY and CDR2 is SMNVEV (reference sequence). This CDR3 has 12 amino acids. V was shortened by 4 bases and J by 7 bases, with 10 bases between the two germline ends.

The V and J genes are TRBV2 and TRBJ2-7, with 7 bases aligning to TRBD1. CDR1 and CDR2 from the germline V gene are SNHLY and FYNNEI. V lost 6 bases, J lost 6 bases, and 8 bases stayed unmatched. The length of the CDR3 is 13 residues. The CDR3 spells CASRDPGGPEQYF. The CDR3 DNA is TGTGCCAGCAGGGACCCAGGGGGTCCCGAGCAGTACTTC.

V usage is TRBV11-2 and J usage is TRBJ1-1; no reliable D call. V was cut by 3 bases and J by 9 bases, with 11 bases left in between. CDR3 length equals 12 residues. Germline CDR1 reads SGHAT; CDR2 reads FQNNGV. The CDR3 protein is CASSLEGIQAFF. The CDR3 DNA is TGTGCCAGCAGCTTGGAGGGCATTCAAGCTTTCTTT.

The V gene is TRBV7-9, the J gene TRBJ2-2; maybe TRBD2 (5 bases). The CDR3 sequence is 14 residues long. Germline V gives CDR1 SEHNR, CDR2 FQNEAQ (reference sequence). V was trimmed by 1 base and J by 5 bases, leaving 8 bases between them. CDR3: CASSLVAQTGELFF. The CDR3 DNA follows: TGTGCCAGCAGCTTAGTAGCGCAGACCGGGGAGCTGTTTTTT.

The chain links TRBV18 to TRBJ1-4, with 9 positions matching TRBD1. The CDR3 runs 15 residues. The J segment lost 15 bases and the V segment lost 3 bases, leaving 14 bases of the junction unmatched. Germline V gene data show CDR1 as KGHSH and CDR2 as LQKENI. DNA for the CDR3: TGTGCCAGCTCACCCCGGACAGGGGACATAGGAGAGGTGTTTTTT. It encodes CASSPRTGDIGEVFF.

The chain has TRBV5-1 and TRBJ2-7; maybe TRBD1 (6 bases). The CDR3 consists of 16 residues. V lost 0 bases to trimming and J lost 9 bases, with 22 bases between them. Germline assignment: CDR1 SGHRS and CDR2 YFSETQ. The CDR3 bases are TGCGCCAGCAGCTTGGTTGGACCGGGACAAGGTTCGCCGCAGTACTTC. It specifies CASSLVGPGQGSPQYF.

The chain uses TRBV2 and TRBJ2-5; maybe TRBD1 (6 bases). Germline loops: CDR1 SNHLY, CDR2 FYNNEI. Trimming left V 0 bases short and J 4 bases short, with 9 bases between. The CDR3 runs to 14 residues. This chain's CDR3 is CASSEAAGAETQYF. The CDR3 bases are TGTGCCAGCAGTGAAGCGGCAGGGGCAGAGACCCAGTACTTC.

The chain couples TRBV6-5 to TRBJ2-1; 9 nucleotides match TRBD1. The CDR3 sequence is 15 residues long. CDR1 MNHEY and CDR2 SVGAGI come from the germline V gene. V shed 6 bases and J 4 bases; nucleotides not matched to a gene: 7. The chain's CDR3 is CASRGRDREYNEQFF. CDR3 DNA sequence: TGTGCCAGCAGAGGACGGGACAGGGAATACAATGAGCAGTTCTTC.

V and J are TRBV2 and TRBJ2-7; 10 nucleotides align to TRBD1. The CDR3 extends over 13 amino acids. J gave up 3 bases and V 10 bases, and 6 bases lay outside the gene matches. Germline CDR1 is SNHLY and CDR2 is FYNNEI. The CDR3 is CATRQGANYEQYF. For the CDR3, the DNA is TGTGCCACGAGACAGGGGGCCAACTACGAGCAGTACTTC.